The rows below give T cell receptor beta chains drawn from one sample of a study of CD8 T cell repertoires and HIV-1 epitope variants. Repertoires were generated with immunoSEQ multiplex PCR, while TCRdb's copy carries only in-frame clones and drops some. There are several thousand clones in the sample; about 70% occur only once, and 45% lies in the top ten. These receptors lack a known antigen. The sequenced sample was cultured CD8+ T cells derived from PBMCs. All receptors come from a male donor with HIV. CDR3s include the opening cysteine and the closing phenylalanine or tryptophan. D genes are given only for firm matches. Only some rows state a clone size, as once, few, many or a class for expanded clones.

V,J,D,size,DNA,CDR3
TRBV6-4,TRBJ2-3,-,once,TGTGCCAGCAGTGACTATATCACCCCACACACAGATACGCAGTATTTT,CASSDYITPHTDTQYF
TRBV7-5,TRBJ1-2,-,-,-,CVRSFGQGIGGYTF
TRBV9,TRBJ2-3,TRBD2,-,TGTGCCAGCAGCACTAGCGGGGTTAGCACAGATACGCAGTATTTT,CASSTSGVSTDTQYF
TRBV4-1,TRBJ1-2,-,hyperexpanded,TGCGCCAGCAGCCAAGATCCCCCAGACTTGGACTATGGCTACACCTTC,CASSQDPPDLDYGYTF
TRBV19,TRBJ2-4,-,-,TGTGCCAGTAGTTTAGGACCAGGATTGGGCAAAAACATTCAGTACTTC,CASSLGPGLGKNIQYF
TRBV2,TRBJ2-7,-,-,TGTGCCAGCACCCGGACGGACTCCTACGAGCAGTACTTC,CASTRTDSYEQYF
TRBV4-3,TRBJ2-7,-,hyperexpanded,TGCGCCAGCAGCCAAGAGCCGGGAGCGGGCGCCCTGAGCTCCTACGAGCAGTACTTC,CASSQEPGAGALSSYEQYF
TRBV28,TRBJ1-1,-,-,TGTGCCAGCAGTTTTGGGGGGGTGACTGAAGCTTTCTTT,CASSFGGVTEAFF
TRBV28,TRBJ1-1,-,-,TGTGCCAGCAGTCCCCTCGTCCTGAACACTGAAGCTTTCTTT,CASSPLVLNTEAFF
TRBV6-5,TRBJ2-1,-,once,TGTGCCAGCCGGGCAGCCGTGGGGGGAGACAATGAGCAGTTCTTC,CASRAAVGGDNEQFF
TRBV7-6,TRBJ2-2,TRBD2,-,TGTGCCAGCACCCGGGAGGGGGTTGCGAACACCGGGGAGCTGTTTTTT,CASTREGVANTGELFF
TRBV6-6,TRBJ1-1,-,-,TGTGCCAGCAGCCCCGCGGGGATTGGGACTGAAGCTTTCTTT,CASSPAGIGTEAFF
TRBV18,TRBJ1-1,-,-,TGTGCCAGCTCACCACTGGGTAGGGGAGAGGAAGCTTTCTTT,CASSPLGRGEEAFF
TRBV15,TRBJ2-2,TRBD2,once,TGTGCCACCAGCAGAGGTCTAGCGGCGAACACCGGGGAGCTGTTTTTT,CATSRGLAANTGELFF